One sample yielded the 21 T cell receptor beta chains listed below, sequenced in a study of blood T cell repertoires in COVID-19. Libraries were prepared by immunoSEQ multiplex PCR; TCRdb keeps only in-frame clonotypes and omits some of them. The sample has some 700,000 clones; 90% are singletons. The sequenced sample was peripheral blood. The receptors stem from a woman between 18 and 29 years old with acute or convalescent COVID-19.

This clone has only one observation. The chain combines TRBV19 with TRBJ1-1; D may be TRBD1 (6 bases). V was shortened by 7 bases and J by 3 bases, with 12 bases between the two germline ends. Germline values: CDR1 LNHDA, CDR2 SQIVND (reference sequence). The CDR3 loop spans 13 amino acids. CDR3 protein: CASTGDRYTEAFF. The DNA for the CDR3 is TGTGCCAGTACCGGTGACAGGTACACTGAAGCTTTCTTT.

V is TRBV12-3 or TRBV12-4 and J is TRBJ1-2, with D hard to call. The CDR3 is made up of 13 amino acids. V was cut by 5 bases and J by 2 bases, with 9 bases left in between. DNA for the CDR3: TGTGCCAGCAGTGCGAGACAAAACTATGGCTACACCTTC. Translated, it gives CASSARQNYGYTF.

J is TRBJ2-1 and V is TRBV9, with TRBD2 identical over 11 bases. J was trimmed by 9 bases and V by 3 bases; bases with no gene match: 5. This CDR3 comprises 14 residues. Germline CDR1 SGDLS, CDR2 YYNGEE. CDR3 loop: CASSGASGGPEQFF. CDR3 DNA sequence: TGTGCCAGCAGCGGCGCTAGCGGGGGGCCTGAGCAGTTCTTC.

This clone was counted between two and nine times. This CDR3 reads CAWNGNGNQPQHF. CDR3 DNA sequence: TGTGCCTGGAACGGTAATGGCAATCAGCCCCAGCATTTT. This chain uses TRBV30 with TRBJ1-5; D not certain. Germline V gives CDR1 GTSNPN, CDR2 SVGIG (reference sequence). CDR3 length: 13 amino acids. Between the trimmed V and J ends, which lost 4 bases and 2 bases, there was a span of 9 bases.

J is TRBJ1-1 and V is TRBV24-1; possible D gene TRBD1, 6 bases. The germline CDR1 and CDR2 sequences are KGHDR and SFDVKD. The CDR3 runs to 12 residues. V was cut by 12 bases and J by 2 bases, with 12 bases left in between. CDR3 protein: CALNRDNTEAFF. The CDR3 nucleotides read TGTGCCCTAAACAGGGACAACACTGAAGCTTTCTTT.

The chain is built from TRBV13 and TRBJ2-7, with TRBD1 matching over 7 bases. The J segment lost 2 bases and the V segment lost 5 bases, leaving 6 bases of the junction unmatched. Germline lookup yields CDR1 PRHDT and CDR2 FYEKMQ (reference sequence). There are 14 residues in the CDR3. The CDR3 nucleotides read TGTGCCAGCAGCCAACAGGGGAACCCCTACGAGCAGTACTTC. It codes for CASSQQGNPYEQYF.

This chain connects TRBV28 to TRBJ2-7; D not resolved. This CDR3 is built from 13 residues. The V end lost 7 bases, the J end lost 4 bases, and 14 bases lay between the germline ends. In germline, CDR1 is MDHEN, CDR2 SYDVKM. The CDR3 loop reads CASTPNSHYEQYF. The CDR3 DNA reads TGTGCCAGCACCCCAAACTCCCATTACGAGCAGTACTTC.

This clone was observed a few times. This rearrangement joins TRBV2 to TRBJ1-5; 9 nucleotides align to TRBD1. Germline V CDR1 and CDR2: SNHLY, FYNNEI. There are 15 residues in the CDR3. The J segment lost 7 bases and the V segment lost 5 bases, leaving 9 bases of the junction unmatched. The CDR3 loop is CASSRDRERWQPQHF. CDR3 nucleotides: TGTGCCAGCAGTCGGGACAGGGAAAGATGGCAGCCCCAGCATTTT.

The V call is TRBV28, the J call TRBJ2-1; D might be TRBD2 (7 bases). Germline V gene data show CDR1 as MDHEN and CDR2 as SYDVKM. The CDR3 consists of 14 residues. The V gene lost 4 bases and the J gene lost 10 bases, with 17 bases spanning the gap. CDR3: CASSSGGHGREQFF. Here the CDR3 DNA reads TGTGCCAGCAGTTCCGGGGGGCACGGGAGAGAGCAGTTCTTC.

CDR3 nucleotide sequence: TGCGCCAGCTCCGCGTATGGAGGTGAAGCTTTCTTT. It is translated as CASSAYGGEAFF. The V call is TRBV5-1, the J call TRBJ1-1; D gene unclear. Trimming shortened V by 7 bases and J by 7 bases, and 14 bases separated the two germline ends. The CDR3 consists of 12 residues. Germline lookup yields CDR1 SGHRS and CDR2 YFSETQ.

The chain links TRBV6-5 to TRBJ2-7, with TRBD2 matching over 12 bases. The CDR3 has 14 amino acids. With V trimmed by 5 bases and J by 6 bases, 5 bases remained unmatched. Germline CDR1 and CDR2: MNHEY and SVGAGI. The CDR3 nucleotides read TGTGCCAGCAGTCTCCTGGGACTAGCGGGCGAGCAGTACTTC. Its protein is CASSLLGLAGEQYF.

This clone is a singleton in its sample. The chain links TRBV6-5 to TRBJ2-1; 9 nucleotides agree with TRBD2. Germline loops: CDR1 MNHEY, CDR2 SVGAGI. With V trimmed by 5 bases and J by 4 bases, 6 bases remained unmatched. The length of the CDR3 is 15 residues. CDR3 amino acids: CASSQLAGDYNEQFF. In nucleotides, the CDR3 is TGTGCCAGCAGTCAATTAGCGGGGGATTACAATGAGCAGTTCTTC.

This clone occurred a few times. The CDR3 DNA follows: TGTGCCAGCAGCTCAGACAGGGTTCGTGAAAAACTGTTTTTT. This translates into CASSSDRVREKLFF. The chain is built from TRBV5-4 and TRBJ1-4; 7 nucleotides line up with TRBD1. This CDR3 region has 14 residues. J gave up 7 bases and V 3 bases, and 6 bases lay outside the gene matches. Germline V gene sequence: CDR1 SGHNT, CDR2 YYREEE (reference sequence).

In its sample, this clone was seen once. Other DNA sequences within the sample encode an identical CDR3. The genes are TRBV30 and TRBJ1-1, with D tentatively TRBD1 (5 bases). There are 11 residues in the CDR3. The V gene's germline CDR1 is GTSNPN and CDR2 SVGIG (reference sequence). V lost 2 bases to trimming and J lost 5 bases, with 6 bases between them. The DNA for the CDR3 is TGTGCCTGGAGTAGGGGTACTGAAGCTTTCTTT. It yields the protein CAWSRGTEAFF.

The chain has TRBV5-6 and TRBJ1-6; weak D call: TRBD1 (6 bases). The CDR3 totals 16 residues. With 4 bases removed from V and 9 bases from J, the gap between germline ends came to 20 bases. Germline V gene sequence: CDR1 SGHDT, CDR2 YYEEEE. The CDR3 protein is CASSPRTVVGGSPLHF. The CDR3, as DNA: TGTGCCAGCAGCCCGAGGACAGTGGTAGGGGGTTCACCCCTCCACTTT.

This sequence joins TRBV11-2 and TRBJ1-1; no reliable D call. Germline CDR1 reads SGHAT; CDR2 reads FQNNGV. The CDR3 loop spans 11 amino acids. The germline V and J ends were trimmed by 3 bases and 10 bases, with 9 bases remaining between them. CDR3 residues: CASSFQAVAFF. The CDR3 DNA sequence: TGTGCCAGCAGCTTTCAGGCCGTAGCTTTCTTT.

Only one count was recorded for this clone. The rearrangement joins TRBV18 to TRBJ2-7; TRBD1 aligns across 11 bases. Germline V gene lookup returns CDR1 KGHSH and CDR2 LQKENI. The CDR3 has 14 residues. The junction had 2 bases not matched to a gene; V was cut back by 4 bases and J by 3 bases. Here the CDR3 reads CASSHGTGGYEQYF. CDR3 sequence (DNA): TGTGCCAGCTCACACGGGACAGGGGGCTACGAGCAGTACTTC. Filled out from reference TRBV18 and TRBJ2-7, the complete variable domain reads NAGVMQNPRHLVRRRGQEARLRCSPMKGHSHVYWYRQLPEEGLKFMVYLQKENIIDESGMPKERFSAEFPKEGPSILRIQQVVRGDSAAYFCASSHGTGGYEQYFGPGTRLTVT.

The chain employs TRBV19 and TRBJ2-7; TRBD1 matches 8 bases. This CDR3 contains 18 residues. V was clipped by 3 bases and J by 0 bases; unmatched bases: 13. The germline CDR1 and CDR2 sequences are LNHDA and SQIVND (reference sequence). The CDR3 DNA is TGTGCCAGTAGTATGTTTGCAGGGGGCACTCTTAGCTCCTACGAGCAGTACTTC. It is translated as CASSMFAGGTLSSYEQYF.

This chain connects TRBV15 to TRBJ2-1, with D possibly being TRBD2 (5 bases). Trimming stripped 5 bases from V and 0 bases from J, with 14 bases between. The CDR3 covers 16 residues. Germline-derived CDR1 and CDR2 are LNHNV and YYDKDF (reference sequence). The CDR3 coding sequence is TGTGCCACCAGCCCAGAGGGCACCAGCTCCTACAATGAGCAGTTCTTC. Amino acid sequence: CATSPEGTSSYNEQFF.

This clone appeared once. The chain uses TRBV5-1 and TRBJ1-1, with TRBD1 as a possible D gene (6 bases). Per the germline V gene, CDR1 is SGHRS and CDR2 is YFSETQ. The CDR3 extends over 13 amino acids. Between the trimmed V and J ends, which lost 2 bases and 4 bases, there was a span of 9 bases. CDR3 in DNA: TGCGCCAGCAGCTTAGGGGGTTTCACTGAAGCTTTCTTT. It encodes CASSLGGFTEAFF.

The J gene is TRBJ1-1, the V gene TRBV3-1 (or the pseudogene TRBV3-2); 9 bases agree with TRBD1. With V trimmed by 4 bases and J by 7 bases, 10 bases remained unmatched. From germline, CDR1 is LGHDT and CDR2 YNNKEL (reference sequence). This CDR3 region has 15 residues. The CDR3 DNA sequence: TGTGCCAGCAGCCCAAGGGGGGGGACAGGGAGTGAAGCTTTCTTT. Encoded protein: CASSPRGGTGSEAFF.